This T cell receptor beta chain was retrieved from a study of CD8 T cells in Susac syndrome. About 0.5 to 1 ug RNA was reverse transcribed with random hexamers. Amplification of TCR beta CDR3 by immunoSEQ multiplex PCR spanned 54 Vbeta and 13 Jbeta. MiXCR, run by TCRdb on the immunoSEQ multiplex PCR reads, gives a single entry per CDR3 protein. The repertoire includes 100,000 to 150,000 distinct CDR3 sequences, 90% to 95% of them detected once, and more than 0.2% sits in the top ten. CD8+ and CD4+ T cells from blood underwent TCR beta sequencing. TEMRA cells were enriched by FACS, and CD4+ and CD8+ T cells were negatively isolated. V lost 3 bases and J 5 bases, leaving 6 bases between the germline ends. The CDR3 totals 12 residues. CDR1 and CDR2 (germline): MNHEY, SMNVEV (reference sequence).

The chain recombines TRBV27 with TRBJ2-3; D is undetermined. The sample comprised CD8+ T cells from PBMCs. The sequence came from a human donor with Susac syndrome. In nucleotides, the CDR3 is TGTGCCAGCAGTTTTGGGTTAGATACGCAGTATTTT. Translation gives CASSFGLDTQYF.